These 18 T cell receptor beta chains originate from one sample sequenced in a study of vaccination effects on CD4 cells after COVID-19. Generated by immunoSEQ multiplex PCR, the TCRdb table keeps only in-frame clones and is missing some. The sample shows tens of thousands of clones, 76% of them seen only once. No antigen is known for these receptors. It was after approximately 11 days of culture that CD4+ T cells were isolated. The individual was infected with SARS-CoV-2 between March and December 2020, as confirmed by PCR. Participants were given two doses of BNT162b2 or mRNA-1273 vaccine. Source: CD4+ T cells from PBMCs cultured without peptide, taken after COVID-19 vaccination. These receptors were taken from a human donor who had a prior SARS-CoV-2 infection.

The chain uses TRBV7-2 and TRBJ2-6; a weak D match, TRBD1 (5 bases). This CDR3 spans 17 amino acids. Deletions cut 0 bases from V and 2 bases from J, with 11 bases between. Germline lookup yields CDR1 SGHTA and CDR2 FQGNSA. In nucleotides, the CDR3 is TGTGCCAGCAGCTTAGCAGGGGCTGCACCTGGGGCCAACGTCCTGACTTTC. Translating it yields CASSLAGAAPGANVLTF. Drawing the rest from reference TRBV7-2 and TRBJ2-6, the complete variable domain is GAGVSQSPSNKVTEKGKDVELRCDPISGHTALYWYRQSLGQGLEFLIYFQGNSAPDKSGLPSDRFSAERTGGSVSTLTIQRTQQEDSAVYLCASSLAGAAPGANVLTFGAGSRLTVL.

This chain connects TRBV7-8 to TRBJ2-7, with 12 bases fitting TRBD1. This CDR3 region has 18 residues. Trimming took 3 bases from V and 4 from J; bases not matched to a gene: 13. The germline gives CDR1 SGHVS, CDR2 FQNEAQ. The DNA of the CDR3 is TGTGCCAGCAGCTTGGGGGTCGGGACAGGGGGCGCGTGGTACGAGCAGTACTTC. This codes for CASSLGVGTGGAWYEQYF.

The chain is built from TRBV18 and TRBJ1-2; D perhaps matches TRBD1 (6 bases). Trimming removed 8 bases from V and 3 bases from J, with 19 bases in between. This CDR3 spans 15 amino acids. The V gene's germline CDR1 is KGHSH and CDR2 LQKENI. The CDR3 DNA reads as TGTGCCAGCGGAAATAACAGGGAGGATTACTATGGCTACACCTTC. As protein: CASGNNREDYYGYTF. Full variable domain (missing parts from reference TRBV18 and TRBJ1-2): NAGVMQNPRHLVRRRGQEARLRCSPMKGHSHVYWYRQLPEEGLKFMVYLQKENIIDESGMPKERFSAEFPKEGPSILRIQQVVRGDSAAYFCASGNNREDYYGYTFGSGTRLTVV.

This sequence joins TRBV6-5 and TRBJ2-7; the match to TRBD1 covers 8 bases. With V trimmed by 5 bases and J by 5 bases, 8 bases remained unmatched. The germline V gene has CDR1 MNHEY and CDR2 SVGAGI. The CDR3 has 14 residues. The CDR3 region is CASSPRTGSDEQYF. The CDR3 bases are TGTGCCAGCAGTCCCAGGACAGGGTCGGACGAGCAGTACTTC.

The V and J genes are TRBV30 and TRBJ1-1; the D is unclear. V was pared by 2 bases and J by 4 bases, with 8 bases between. In germline, CDR1 is GTSNPN, CDR2 SVGIG (reference sequence). The CDR3 consists of 12 residues. The CDR3 is CAWSRKFTEAFF. CDR3 DNA sequence: TGTGCCTGGAGTAGGAAGTTCACTGAAGCTTTCTTT.

The rearrangement uses TRBV10-1 and TRBJ2-7; D remains unclear. Germline CDR1 is WNHNN and CDR2 is SYGVQD (reference sequence). Trimming left V 2 bases short and J 1 base short, with 6 bases between. The CDR3 contains 13 residues. The CDR3 loop is CASSESYSYEQYF. CDR3 nucleotides: TGCGCCAGCAGTGAGAGTTATTCCTACGAGCAGTACTTC.

The chain joins TRBV12-3 or TRBV12-4 to TRBJ1-6, with D unresolved. This CDR3 has 13 residues. V gave up 7 bases and J gave up 4 bases, with 8 bases separating them. CDR3 nucleotide sequence: TGTGCCAGCAAGTTGGGTTATAATTCACCCCTCCACTTT. Its translation: CASKLGYNSPLHF.

This sequence joins TRBV7-2 and TRBJ1-2; D is unresolved. The length of the CDR3 is 16 residues. V shed 1 base and J shed 4 bases, with 16 bases lying between them. Germline-derived CDR1 and CDR2 are SGHTA and FQGNSA. The DNA of the CDR3 is TGTGCCAGCAGCTTAGACACTTGGGAAGTAGCCTATGGCTACACCTTC. It is translated as CASSLDTWEVAYGYTF.

This clone occurred a few times. In DNA, the CDR3 is TGCAGTGCCGGCGGGAACTCGGGCTACACCTTC. Protein sequence: CSAGGNSGYTF. V and J are TRBV20-1 and TRBJ1-2; D not resolved. Trimming pared 6 bases from V and 8 bases from J, leaving 13 bases between. The CDR3 sequence is 11 residues long. Germline loops: CDR1 DFQATT, CDR2 SNEGSKA (reference sequence).

The gene calls are TRBV6-5 and TRBJ2-5, with D possibly being TRBD2 (5 bases). Germline assignment: CDR1 MNHEY and CDR2 SVGAGI. The CDR3 covers 15 residues. Deletions cut 2 bases from V and 2 bases from J, with 12 bases between. In DNA form, the CDR3 reads TGTGCCAGCAGTTACACTGGACTGCGTCAAGAGACCCAGTACTTC. This translates into CASSYTGLRQETQYF.

The chain employs TRBV7-3 and TRBJ2-1; maybe TRBD2 (6 bases). V was shortened by 8 bases and J by 0 bases, with 23 bases between the two germline ends. CDR3 length equals 18 residues. Per germline, CDR1 SGHTA and CDR2 FQGTGA. In nucleotides, the CDR3 is TGTGCCAGCTCCAAAGGGCGGGGAATCAATCGCTCCTACAATGAGCAGTTCTTC. It translates to CASSKGRGINRSYNEQFF.

The chain links TRBV6-1 to TRBJ2-2; 7 bases line up with TRBD1. The trim removed 3 bases at V and 7 bases at J, leaving 5 bases unmatched. This CDR3 is built from 14 residues. CDR1 and CDR2 from the germline V gene are MNHNS and SASEGT. CDR3 loop: CASSEKGAIGELFF. DNA for the CDR3: TGTGCCAGCAGTGAGAAGGGGGCTATCGGGGAGCTGTTTTTT.

The chain carries TRBV6-5 and TRBJ1-5; perhaps TRBD1 as D (5 bases). In germline, CDR1 is MNHEY, CDR2 SVGAGI. The CDR3 is made up of 13 amino acids. Trimming shortened V by 7 bases and J by 3 bases, and 10 bases separated the two germline ends. The CDR3 DNA reads as TGTGCCAGCAAGCCGGGGGACAATCAGCCCCAGCATTTT. It codes for CASKPGDNQPQHF.

This clone was detected a few times. J is TRBJ2-1 and V is TRBV2, with 13 bases identical to TRBD2. V shed 5 bases and J 4 bases; nucleotides not matched to a gene: 5. The CDR3 is made up of 16 amino acids. The germline gives CDR1 SNHLY, CDR2 FYNNEI. The CDR3: CASSRRLAGGYNEQFF. The CDR3 DNA reads as TGTGCCAGCAGTAGAAGACTAGCGGGGGGTTACAATGAGCAGTTCTTC. The full variable domain, completed using reference TRBV2 and TRBJ2-1, is EPEVTQTPSHQVTQMGQEVILRCVPISNHLYFYWYRQILGQKVEFLVSFYNNEISEKSEIFDDQFSVERPDGSNFTLKIRSTKLEDSAMYFCASSRRLAGGYNEQFFGPGTRLTVL.

V gene TRBV19 combines with J gene TRBJ2-2; a possible D gene is TRBD2 (5 bases). Germline V gene data show CDR1 as LNHDA and CDR2 as SQIVND (reference sequence). V lost 7 bases and J 3 bases, leaving 12 bases between the germline ends. CDR3 length: 14 residues. CDR3 protein: CASMLRRDTGELFF. The CDR3 nucleotides read TGTGCCAGTATGCTCCGGCGGGACACCGGGGAGCTGTTTTTT.

The chain uses TRBV5-8 and TRBJ2-3, with TRBD2 matching over 9 bases. V shed 0 bases and J 5 bases; nucleotides not matched to a gene: 4. The germline V gene encodes CDR1 SGHTS and CDR2 YDEGEE. There are 15 residues in the CDR3. In DNA, the CDR3 is TGTGCCAGCAGCTTGGAGGGACTAGCCGTAGATACGCAGTATTTT. Its translation: CASSLEGLAVDTQYF.

The V call is TRBV12-3 or TRBV12-4, the J call TRBJ2-3; D gene ambiguous. V lost 1 base and J lost 5, with 1 base in between. The CDR3 loop spans 11 amino acids. CDR3 residues: CASSLGDTQYF. The CDR3, as DNA: TGTGCCAGCAGTTTAGGAGATACGCAGTATTTT.

As DNA, the CDR3 is TGTGCCAGTAGATTCCTGGGGGGGGGCGTAGATACGCAGTATTTT. It yields the protein CASRFLGGGVDTQYF. The rearrangement joins TRBV19 to TRBJ2-3, with D perhaps TRBD2 (7 bases). With 6 bases removed from V and 5 bases from J, the gap between germline ends came to 18 bases. The germline V gene has CDR1 LNHDA and CDR2 SQIVND (reference sequence). The CDR3 has 15 amino acids.